This paragraph reports one TCR beta chain. The antigen remains unidentified. At one end the junction does not follow the germline gene, possibly because of a read error. Arm-PCR of CDR3 regions and iRepertoire HTBI primers were used to build TCR beta libraries. TCRdb used MiXCR to reprocess the multiplex PCR reads, holding one entry per CDR3 protein. The repertoire includes 400,000 to 600,000 distinct CDR3 sequences, 20% to 25% of them detected once, and 7% to 9% sits in the top ten. This CDR3 region has 18 residues. Looked up from germline, CDR1 is GTSNPN and CDR2 is SVGIG (reference sequence). This sample was taken from a study of regulatory T cells in long-lasting Graves disease. Whole-study findings and limits: Relative to new patients (around 1,000), persistent patients exhibited greater sharing of public clonotypes (around 3,000). It was peripheral blood alone, not thyroid tissue, that was studied.

Time point of the sample: persistent/refractory GD, antithyroid drugs over 5 years with positive TRAb. PBMC RNA served as the TCR library source. Enrollment of patients was through an endocrinology department in Xi'an, China. Staff took around 9 milliliters of peripheral blood and put it into EDTA tubes. The chain has TRBV30 and TRBJ2-5; D is unresolved. Sequenced material: peripheral blood mononuclear cells (PBMCs), taken when the disease was refractory, from a patient treated with antithyroid drugs. The source is a female donor with Graves disease. The CDR3 reads CSWRRVLWQTDFQETQYF. The CDR3 DNA is TGTTCCTGGAGAAGAGTCTTATGGCAGACCGACTTCCAAGAGACCCAGTACTTC.